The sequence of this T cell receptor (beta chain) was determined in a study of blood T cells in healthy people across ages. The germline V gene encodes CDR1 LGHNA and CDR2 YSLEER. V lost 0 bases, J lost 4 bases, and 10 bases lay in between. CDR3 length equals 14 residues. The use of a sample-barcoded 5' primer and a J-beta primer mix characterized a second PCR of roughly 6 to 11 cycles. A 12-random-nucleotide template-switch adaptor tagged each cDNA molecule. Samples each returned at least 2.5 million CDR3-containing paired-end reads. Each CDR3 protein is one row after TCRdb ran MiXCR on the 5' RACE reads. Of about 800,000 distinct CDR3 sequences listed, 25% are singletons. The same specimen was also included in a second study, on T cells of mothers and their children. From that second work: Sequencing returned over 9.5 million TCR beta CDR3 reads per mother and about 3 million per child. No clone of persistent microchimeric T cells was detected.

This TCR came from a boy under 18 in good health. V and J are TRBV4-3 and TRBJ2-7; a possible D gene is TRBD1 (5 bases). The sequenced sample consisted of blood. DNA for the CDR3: TGCGCCAGCAGCCAAGATCCAGGGTTGTACGAGCAGTACTTC. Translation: CASSQDPGLYEQYF.